Given below is one T cell receptor beta chain in context. No antigen is known for it. The V end lost 6 bases, the J end lost 5 bases, and 15 bases lay between the germline ends. Per germline, CDR1 SNHLY and CDR2 FYNNEI. This CDR3 is 14 amino acids long. Replicate PCRs from sorted subsets contained approximately 200 ng DNA, which is 30,000 to 35,000 T cell genomes. Libraries were prepared by immunoSEQ multiplex PCR; TCRdb keeps only in-frame clonotypes and omits some of them. This repertoire shows more than 2,000,000 clones, about 92% found once; its top ten account for more than 0.12%. This entry comes from a study of shared clonotypes between healthy human individuals. Overall study results and limits: Non-shared clonotypes had lower generation probabilities than clonotypes shared by all four sorted-subset donors. Naive CD4 clonotypes overlapped across a handful of donors at roughly 4.5%. Clonotype sharing among donors was expected to depend on sequencing depth.

This TCR was sampled from a man aged 18 to 30 in good health. The V and J genes are TRBV2 and TRBJ2-3; D perhaps matches TRBD1 (6 bases). Sequencing used naive CD4+ T cells sorted from blood. Subset meaning: CD45RA+ positively selected. The CDR3 nucleotides are TGTGCCAGCAGCAAGGGGGACGAAAGAGATACGCAGTATTTT. This translates into CASSKGDERDTQYF.